A single sample is the source of the 18 T cell receptor beta chains below, sequenced in a study of T cell changes during pregnancy in multiple sclerosis. TCRdb's table, derived via immunoSEQ multiplex PCR, lists solely in-frame clones and lacks some. The data contain about 48,000 clones, 90% to 95% of them singletons. Sequencing was performed on CD4+ T cells from peripheral blood mononuclear cells, taken in the first trimester of pregnancy. These receptor sequences come from a female donor with multiple sclerosis, enrolled in a pregnancy study.

This chain connects TRBV7-9 to TRBJ2-5; D not resolved. Germline values: CDR1 SEHNR, CDR2 FQNEAQ (reference sequence). There are 12 residues in the CDR3. Trimming left V 0 bases short and J 14 bases short, with 13 bases between. The CDR3: CASSLAAQSGYF. The CDR3 DNA sequence: TGTGCCAGCAGCTTAGCAGCCCAGTCAGGATACTTC.

This rearrangement joins TRBV6-6 to TRBJ2-1; D perhaps matches TRBD1 (5 bases). The V gene's germline CDR1 is MNHNY and CDR2 SVGAGI (reference sequence). The CDR3 is 15 residues long. Deletions cut 7 bases from V and 1 base from J, with 14 bases between. For the CDR3, the DNA is TGTGCCAGCATTAAAGACCAGGGATCCTACAATGAGCAGTTCTTC. It is translated as CASIKDQGSYNEQFF.

The chain recombines TRBV19 with TRBJ2-7; TRBD1 aligns across 7 bases. The CDR3 runs to 13 residues. V lost 4 bases and J lost 6; bases outside the gene matches: 6. The germline CDR1 and CDR2 sequences are LNHDA and SQIVND (reference sequence). For the CDR3, the DNA is TGTGCCAGTAGTACCAGGGGGACCAGCGAGCAGTACTTC. This codes for CASSTRGTSEQYF.

This rearrangement joins TRBV30 to TRBJ2-2; D may be TRBD2 (6 bases). Germline CDR1 and CDR2: GTSNPN and SVGIG (reference sequence). The CDR3 sequence is 14 residues long. V was trimmed by 2 bases and J by 8 bases, leaving 15 bases between them. The CDR3 here is CAWSRRGLGGELFF. In DNA form, the CDR3 reads TGTGCCTGGAGTCGGAGGGGCCTGGGTGGGGAGCTGTTTTTT.

The chain joins TRBV2 to TRBJ1-5; 7 nucleotides align to TRBD1. The CDR3 consists of 17 residues. Germline V gene data show CDR1 as SNHLY and CDR2 as FYNNEI. V was clipped by 3 bases and J by 7 bases; unmatched bases: 15. The chain's CDR3 is CASSDWTTGDNGQPQHF. The DNA of the CDR3 is TGTGCCAGCAGTGACTGGACCACAGGGGATAATGGGCAGCCCCAGCATTTT. Looking up the rest from reference TRBV2 and TRBJ1-5 gives the full variable domain: EPEVTQTPSHQVTQMGQEVILRCVPISNHLYFYWYRQILGQKVEFLVSFYNNEISEKSEIFDDQFSVERPDGSNFTLKIRSTKLEDSAMYFCASSDWTTGDNGQPQHFGDGTRLSIL.

The J gene is TRBJ2-7, the V gene TRBV7-2; 9 bases are a match to TRBD1. Germline V CDR1 and CDR2: SGHTA, FQGNSA. This CDR3 has 14 residues. J gave up 4 bases and V 1 base, and 2 bases lay outside the gene matches. CDR3 DNA sequence: TGTGCCAGCAGCTTAGACAGGGGGCGGTACGAGCAGTACTTC. Its protein is CASSLDRGRYEQYF.

This sequence joins TRBV6-6 and TRBJ1-5; D uncertain. The CDR3 spans 15 residues. Trimming stripped 0 bases from V and 1 base from J, with 7 bases between. Germline assignment: CDR1 MNHNY and CDR2 SVGAGI (reference sequence). The CDR3 nucleotides are TGTGCCAGCAGTTACTCGGGAGGGAGCAATCAGCCCCAGCATTTT. Protein: CASSYSGGSNQPQHF.

A word on this clone: At one of its ends the junction is not consistent with the germline gene, which may arise from a read error. The rearrangement joins TRBV7-7 to TRBJ1-4; D is possibly TRBD1 (5 bases). The germline V gene encodes CDR1 SSHAT and CDR2 FNYEAQ (reference sequence). CDR3 length equals 15 residues. The chain's CDR3 is CASSLVGGTNEKLFF. The CDR3 DNA sequence: TGTGCTAGCAGCTTAGTGGGGGGAACTAATGAAAAACTGTTTTTT.

This chain joins TRBV4-1 and TRBJ2-5; D might be TRBD1 (5 bases). The CDR3 length is 13 residues. V lost 8 bases and J 1 base, leaving 11 bases between the germline ends. Germline V CDR1 and CDR2: MGHRA, YSYEKL. CDR3: CASGAGVQETQYF. The CDR3, as DNA: TGCGCCAGCGGGGCTGGGGTCCAAGAGACCCAGTACTTC.

Points on this clone: One junction end disagrees with the germline gene, perhaps due to a read error. This chain links TRBV7-7 with TRBJ2-5; D is possibly TRBD2 (5 bases). The CDR3 runs 14 residues. CDR1 is SSHAT, CDR2 FNYEAQ, per germline (reference sequence). The DNA of the CDR3 is TGTGCTAGCAGCTTAGCGAGCGGAAGGGAGACCCAGTACTTC. This codes for CASSLASGRETQYF.

This chain links TRBV5-5 with TRBJ1-2; TRBD1 agrees at 9 bases. This CDR3 spans 13 amino acids. Germline CDR1 and CDR2: SGHKS and YYEKEE (reference sequence). With 5 bases clipped from V and 7 bases from J, the junction kept 6 bases outside the gene matches. The CDR3 protein is CASRGTGKSGYTF. CDR3 in DNA: TGTGCCAGCAGAGGGACAGGGAAGAGTGGCTACACCTTC.

The chain has TRBV7-9 and TRBJ2-3; D remains ambiguous. CDR1 is SEHNR and CDR2 is FQNEAQ in the germline V gene (reference sequence). The CDR3 sequence is 16 residues long. Trimming pared 0 bases from V and 1 base from J, leaving 11 bases between. CDR3 in amino acids: CASSLAASKGTDTQYF. CDR3 bases: TGTGCCAGCAGCTTAGCTGCGTCTAAAGGCACAGATACGCAGTATTTT. Combining the CDR3 with reference TRBV7-9 and TRBJ2-3 gives the whole variable domain DTGVSQNPRHKITKRGQNVTFRCDPISEHNRLYWYRQTLGQGPEFLTYFQNEAQLEKSRLLSDRFSAERPKGSFSTLEIQRTEQGDSAMYLCASSLAASKGTDTQYFGPGTRLTVL.

V gene TRBV9 combines with J gene TRBJ2-2; D may be TRBD2 (7 bases). Germline CDR1 and CDR2: SGDLS and YYNGEE. This CDR3 contains 16 residues. V dropped 0 bases and J dropped 4 bases, with 13 bases sitting between them. The CDR3 protein is CASSVGGGRTTGELFF. The CDR3 DNA reads as TGTGCCAGCAGCGTAGGCGGGGGCAGGACCACCGGGGAGCTGTTTTTT.

The chain has TRBV5-1 and TRBJ2-6; 8 bases fit TRBD1. After removal of 5 bases from V and 0 bases from J, the junction contained 4 bases not matched to a gene. Germline V gene data show CDR1 as SGHRS and CDR2 as YFSETQ. CDR3 size: 16 residues. The CDR3 protein is CASRPGGLSGANVLTF. CDR3 nucleotide sequence: TGCGCCAGCAGGCCAGGGGGCCTCTCTGGGGCCAACGTCCTGACTTTC. Drawing the rest from reference TRBV5-1 and TRBJ2-6, the complete variable domain is KAGVTQTPRYLIKTRGQQVTLSCSPISGHRSVSWYQQTPGQGLQFLFEYFSETQRNKGNFPGRFSGRQFSNSRSEMNVSTLELGDSALYLCASRPGGLSGANVLTFGAGSRLTVL.

This clone was counted once. The rearrangement joins TRBV19 to TRBJ2-5; 9 bases match TRBD2. The CDR3 runs to 16 residues. Germline values: CDR1 LNHDA, CDR2 SQIVND (reference sequence). J lost 1 base, V lost 3 bases, and 6 bases had no gene match. CDR3 sequence: CASSIPSGGSQETQYF. The CDR3 DNA follows: TGTGCCAGTAGTATCCCGAGCGGGGGGTCCCAAGAGACCCAGTACTTC.

The V and J genes are TRBV2 and TRBJ1-4; a possible D gene is TRBD1 (6 bases). Germline V lookup: CDR1 SNHLY, CDR2 FYNNEI. This CDR3 has 15 residues. V lost 6 bases and J lost 4, with 15 bases in between. The CDR3 sequence is CASRGGRVFNEKLFF. The CDR3 DNA is TGTGCCAGCAGAGGGGGAAGGGTTTTTAATGAAAAACTGTTTTTT.

The rearrangement uses TRBV9 and TRBJ2-1, with a weak D call TRBD1 (6 bases). V lost 4 bases to trimming and J lost 4 bases, with 21 bases between them. There are 17 residues in the CDR3. In germline, CDR1 is SGDLS, CDR2 YYNGEE. The CDR3 nucleotides are TGTGCCAGCAGCCGGACGGGCGTAGTGGGGGCTTACAATGAGCAGTTCTTC. The encoded protein is CASSRTGVVGAYNEQFF.

The table lists this clone with a count of one. The chain links TRBV7-2 to TRBJ1-5, with TRBD1 matching 8 bases. This CDR3 is built from 14 residues. CDR1 is SGHTA, CDR2 FQGNSA, per germline. Trimming cost V 3 bases and J 2 bases; bases outside gene matches: 0. The CDR3 is CASSLGQGNQPQHF. The CDR3, as DNA: TGTGCCAGCAGCTTGGGACAGGGCAATCAGCCCCAGCATTTT.